This T cell receptor beta chain was recovered during a study of T cells in Graves' hyperthyroidism and ophthalmopathy. Uncontrolled infection, other autoimmune disease, pregnancy or lactation barred patients from enrollment. Amplified TCR beta CDR3 regions came from RNA transcripts. Using the HTBI primer set, a first-round RT-PCR was run on the TCR CDR3. MiXCR, run by TCRdb on the multiplex PCR reads, gives a single entry per CDR3 protein. The repertoire consists of 450,000 to 650,000 distinct CDR3 sequences, with 12% to 15% occurring once and the leading ten covering more than 6%. The CDR3 runs 14 residues. The V and J ends lost 6 bases and 0 bases, in that order; junction bases with no gene match: 4. Per germline, CDR1 SEHNR and CDR2 FQNEAQ (reference sequence). This clonotype was observed many times. Its cognate antigen is unknown. Broader study findings: Expanded thyroid clonotypes (above 0.001) were mostly also found in blood.

This sequence joins TRBV7-9 and TRBJ1-1; 7 positions agree with TRBD1. This TCR came from a woman aged 18-29 years with Graves' ophthalmopathy. The source material was blood. Written as DNA, the CDR3 is TGTGCCAGCAGTCTGGACAGGATGAACACTGAAGCTTTCTTT. This codes for CASSLDRMNTEAFF. Combining the CDR3 with reference TRBV7-9 and TRBJ1-1 gives the whole variable domain DTGVSQNPRHKITKRGQNVTFRCDPISEHNRLYWYRQTLGQGPEFLTYFQNEAQLEKSRLLSDRFSAERPKGSFSTLEIQRTEQGDSAMYLCASSLDRMNTEAFFGQGTRLTVV.